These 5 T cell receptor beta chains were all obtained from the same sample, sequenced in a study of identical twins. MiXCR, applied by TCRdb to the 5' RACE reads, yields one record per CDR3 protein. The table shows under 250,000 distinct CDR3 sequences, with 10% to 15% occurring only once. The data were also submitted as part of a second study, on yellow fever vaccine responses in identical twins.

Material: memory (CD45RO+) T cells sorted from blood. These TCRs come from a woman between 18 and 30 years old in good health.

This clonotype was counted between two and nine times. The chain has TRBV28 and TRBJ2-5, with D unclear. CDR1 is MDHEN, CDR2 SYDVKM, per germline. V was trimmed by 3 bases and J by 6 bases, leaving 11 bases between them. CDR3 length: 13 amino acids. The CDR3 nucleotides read TGTGCCAGCAGTTTCCCCCGGACGAAGACCCAGTACTTC. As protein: CASSFPRTKTQYF.

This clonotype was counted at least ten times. Here the CDR3 DNA reads TGTGCCATCAGTGAGTCGAGACAGATCAGAGGTGGTCAGCCCCAGCATTTT. Translating gives CAISESRQIRGGQPQHF. The chain is built from TRBV10-3 and TRBJ1-5; weak D call: TRBD1 (5 bases). Trimming cost V 0 bases and J 6 bases, with 18 bases left between them. Germline CDR1 is ENHRY and CDR2 is SYGVKD. The CDR3 covers 17 residues.

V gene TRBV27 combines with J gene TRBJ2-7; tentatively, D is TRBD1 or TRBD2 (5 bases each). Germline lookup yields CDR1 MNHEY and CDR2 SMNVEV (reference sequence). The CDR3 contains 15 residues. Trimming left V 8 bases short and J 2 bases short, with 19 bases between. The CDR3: CASPASEGPTYEQYF. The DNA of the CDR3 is TGTGCCAGCCCGGCTTCCGAGGGGCCGACCTACGAGCAGTACTTC.

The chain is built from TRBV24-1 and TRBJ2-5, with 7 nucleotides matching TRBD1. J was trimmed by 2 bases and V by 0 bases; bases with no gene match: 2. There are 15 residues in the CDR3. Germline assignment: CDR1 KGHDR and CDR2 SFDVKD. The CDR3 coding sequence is TGTGCCACCAGTGATTTGGGCAGGGGGCAAGAGACCCAGTACTTC. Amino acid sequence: CATSDLGRGQETQYF.

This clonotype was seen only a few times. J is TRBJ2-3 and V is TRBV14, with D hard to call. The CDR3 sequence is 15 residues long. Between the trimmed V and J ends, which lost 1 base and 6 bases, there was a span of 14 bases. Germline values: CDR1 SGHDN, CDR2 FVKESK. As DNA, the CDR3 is TGTGCCAGCAGCCAAGCTTCGATTTTTGGGGATACGCAGTATTTT. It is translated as CASSQASIFGDTQYF.